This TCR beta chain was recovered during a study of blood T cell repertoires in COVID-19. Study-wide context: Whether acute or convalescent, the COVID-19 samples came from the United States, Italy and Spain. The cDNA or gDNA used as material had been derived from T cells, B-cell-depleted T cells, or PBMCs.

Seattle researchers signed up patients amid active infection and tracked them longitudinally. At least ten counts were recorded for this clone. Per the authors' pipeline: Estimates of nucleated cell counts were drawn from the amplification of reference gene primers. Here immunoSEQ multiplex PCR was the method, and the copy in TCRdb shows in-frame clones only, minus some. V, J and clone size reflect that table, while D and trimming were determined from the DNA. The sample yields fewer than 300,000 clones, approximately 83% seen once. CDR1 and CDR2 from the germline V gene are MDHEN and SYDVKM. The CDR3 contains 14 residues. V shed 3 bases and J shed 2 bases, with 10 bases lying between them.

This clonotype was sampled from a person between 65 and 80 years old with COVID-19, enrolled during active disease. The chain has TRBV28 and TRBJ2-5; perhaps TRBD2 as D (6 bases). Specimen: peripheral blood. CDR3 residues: CASSFWGLQETQYF. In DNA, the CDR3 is TGTGCCAGCAGTTTCTGGGGACTTCAAGAGACCCAGTACTTC.